The present entry profiles one T cell receptor beta chain with its context. The antigen is unknown. In the original processing: Filtering differed, since immunoSEQ gave only junction sequences and no quality scores. The table came from immunoSEQ multiplex PCR; TCRdb's copy has only in-frame clones and leaves some out. The V and J calls and clone size are taken from that table; D and trimming were inferred from the DNA. The sample holds under 600,000 clones, 98% seen once. These data come from a study of shared clonotypes between healthy human individuals. Study-level points and caveats: Estimated richness values were generally larger in naive subsets than in memory subsets. A handful of donors had around 5% of their naive CD4 clonotypes in common.

The V gene's germline CDR1 is KGHSH and CDR2 LQKENI. Unmatched junction bases numbered 5, after V lost 2 bases and J lost 2 bases. The CDR3 extends over 15 amino acids. CD8 cells regarded as naive lacked CD45RO, were positively chosen for CCR7, and omitted terminally differentiated effector memory CD45RA+ cells. The chain is built from TRBV18 and TRBJ2-7; 8 nucleotides match TRBD2. The TCR comes from a young man in good health. What was sequenced was naive CD8+ T cells sorted from blood. The CDR3 loop is CASSPASGRPYEQYF. The CDR3 coding sequence is TGTGCCAGCTCACCAGCCAGCGGGAGACCCTACGAGCAGTACTTC.